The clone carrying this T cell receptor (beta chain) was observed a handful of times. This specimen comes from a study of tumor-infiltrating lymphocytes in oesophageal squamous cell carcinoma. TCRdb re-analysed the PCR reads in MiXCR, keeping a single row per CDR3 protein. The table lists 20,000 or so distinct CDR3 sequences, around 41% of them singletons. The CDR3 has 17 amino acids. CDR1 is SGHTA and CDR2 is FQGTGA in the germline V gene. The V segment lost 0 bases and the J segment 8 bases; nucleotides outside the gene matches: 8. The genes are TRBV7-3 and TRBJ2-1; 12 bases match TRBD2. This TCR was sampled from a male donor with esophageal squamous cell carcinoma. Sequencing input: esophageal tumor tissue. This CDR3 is CASSLTASSGRGDEQFF. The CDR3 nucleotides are TGTGCCAGCAGCTTAACTGCCTCTAGCGGGAGGGGGGATGAGCAGTTCTTC.